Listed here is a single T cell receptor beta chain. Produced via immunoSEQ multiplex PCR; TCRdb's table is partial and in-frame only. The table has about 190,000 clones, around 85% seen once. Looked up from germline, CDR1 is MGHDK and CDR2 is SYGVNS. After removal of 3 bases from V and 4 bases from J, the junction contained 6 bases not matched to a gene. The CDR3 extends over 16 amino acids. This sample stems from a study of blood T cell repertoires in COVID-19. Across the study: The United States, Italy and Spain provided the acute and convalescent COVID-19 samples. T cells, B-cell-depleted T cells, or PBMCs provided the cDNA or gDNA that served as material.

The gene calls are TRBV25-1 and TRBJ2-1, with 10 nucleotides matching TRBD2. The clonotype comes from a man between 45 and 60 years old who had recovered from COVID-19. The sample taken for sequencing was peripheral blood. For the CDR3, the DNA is TGTGCCAGCAGTGAGCATAGCGGGAGGACTTACAATGAGCAGTTCTTC. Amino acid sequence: CASSEHSGRTYNEQFF.